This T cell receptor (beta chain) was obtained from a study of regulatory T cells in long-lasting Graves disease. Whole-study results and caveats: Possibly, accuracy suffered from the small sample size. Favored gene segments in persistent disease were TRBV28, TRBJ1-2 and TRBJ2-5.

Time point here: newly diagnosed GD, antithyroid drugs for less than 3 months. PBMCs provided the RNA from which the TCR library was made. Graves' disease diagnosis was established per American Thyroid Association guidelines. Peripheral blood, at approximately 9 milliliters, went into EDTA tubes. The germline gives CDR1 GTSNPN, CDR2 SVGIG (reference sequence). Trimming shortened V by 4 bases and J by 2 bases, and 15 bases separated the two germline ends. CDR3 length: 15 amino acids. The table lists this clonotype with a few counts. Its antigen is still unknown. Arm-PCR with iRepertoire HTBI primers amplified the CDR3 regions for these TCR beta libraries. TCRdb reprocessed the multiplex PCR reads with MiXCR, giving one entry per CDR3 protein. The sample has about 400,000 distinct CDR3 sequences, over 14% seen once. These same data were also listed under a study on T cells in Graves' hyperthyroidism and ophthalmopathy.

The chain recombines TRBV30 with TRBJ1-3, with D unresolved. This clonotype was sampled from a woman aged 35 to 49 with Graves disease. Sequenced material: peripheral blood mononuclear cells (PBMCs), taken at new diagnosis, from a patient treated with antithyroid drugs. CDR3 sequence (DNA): TGTGCCTGGACTCATTACAGTTCCCCTGGAAACACCATATATTTT. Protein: CAWTHYSSPGNTIYF. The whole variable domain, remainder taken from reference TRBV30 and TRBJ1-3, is SQTIHQWPATLVQPVGSPLSLECTVEGTSNPNLYWYRQAAGRGLQLLFYSVGIGQISSEVPQNLSASRPQDRQFILSSKKLLLSDSGFYLCAWTHYSSPGNTIYFGEGSWLTVV.